One and the same sample provided the 16 T cell receptor beta chains below, sequenced in a study of T cells of healthy individuals. A single record per CDR3 protein comes from TCRdb applying MiXCR to the 5' RACE reads. The table shows tens of thousands of distinct CDR3 sequences, with approximately 4.8% occurring only once. The origin of the receptors is a female donor in good health.

This clonotype has a count of ten or more. The rearrangement uses TRBV6-5 and TRBJ1-6, with D perhaps TRBD1 (5 bases). CDR1 MNHEY and CDR2 SVGAGI come from the germline V gene. CDR3 length equals 15 residues. Trimming stripped 4 bases from V and 3 bases from J, with 10 bases between. The CDR3 bases are TGTGCCAGCAGTTCCCGGCAGGGCTATAATTCACCCCTCCACTTT. It yields the protein CASSSRQGYNSPLHF.

This clonotype was observed a few times. The gene calls are TRBV29-1 and TRBJ2-1, with 7 bases aligning to TRBD2. The CDR3 totals 14 residues. V trimming: 6 bases; J trimming: 0 bases; junction bases outside the gene matches: 5. Germline CDR1 is SQVTM and CDR2 is ANQGSEA. The DNA for the CDR3 is TGCAGCGTCGGGAGGAAGAGCTCCTACAATGAGCAGTTCTTC. Translated, it gives CSVGRKSSYNEQFF.

This clonotype was detected ten times or more. DNA for the CDR3: TGTGCCAGCAGCTTTGAGGGGCGGAGGACTGAAGCTTTCTTT. Its protein product is CASSFEGRRTEAFF. V and J are TRBV5-4 and TRBJ1-1; TRBD1 is a possible D gene (5 bases). The CDR3 runs 14 residues. CDR1 is SGHNT and CDR2 is YYREEE in the germline V gene (reference sequence). Trimming removed 2 bases at V and 5 bases at J, with 13 bases between.

The chain carries TRBV10-3 and TRBJ2-7, with D hard to call. Per germline, CDR1 ENHRY and CDR2 SYGVKD. Between the trimmed V and J ends, which lost 2 bases and 0 bases, there was a span of 11 bases. CDR3 length: 15 amino acids. The CDR3 loop reads CAISEGYLNSYEQYF. The CDR3 nucleotides are TGTGCCATCAGTGAGGGCTACCTCAACTCCTACGAGCAGTACTTC.

At least ten counts were recorded for this clonotype. The rearrangement uses TRBV5-1 and TRBJ2-7; D not certain. This CDR3 comprises 13 residues. Looked up from germline, CDR1 is SGHRS and CDR2 is YFSETQ. The ends were cut back, 2 bases at V and 2 bases at J, with 8 bases in the middle. Here the CDR3 reads CASSFGSPYEQYF. The CDR3 nucleotides are TGCGCCAGCAGCTTCGGGTCCCCCTACGAGCAGTACTTC.

In this sample, this clonotype turned up a few times. The chain joins TRBV4-1 to TRBJ1-4; the D is unclear. The V gene's germline CDR1 is MGHRA and CDR2 YSYEKL. The CDR3 runs 12 residues. With 6 bases removed from V and 4 bases from J, the gap between germline ends came to 6 bases. The DNA for the CDR3 is TGCGCCAGCAGTTATAATAATGAAAAACTGTTTTTT. Amino acid sequence: CASSYNNEKLFF.

This clonotype was counted between two and nine times. The chain links TRBV6-5 to TRBJ1-2; D is unclear. The CDR3 has 18 amino acids. In germline, CDR1 is MNHEY, CDR2 SVGAGI. Trimming took 2 bases from V and 4 from J, leaving 23 bases between them. The CDR3 region has the DNA TGTGCCAGCAGTTACATCACACTATCAGGATTCCTACCCTATGGCTACACCTTC. This gives the protein CASSYITLSGFLPYGYTF.

This clonotype was recorded many times. The V gene is TRBV6-5, the J gene TRBJ1-2; D remains ambiguous. Trimming removed 7 bases at V and 4 bases at J, with 13 bases between. This CDR3 is 13 amino acids long. CDR1 is MNHEY, CDR2 SVGAGI, per germline. The CDR3 loop reads CASTNAGSYGYTF. The CDR3 region has the DNA TGTGCCAGCACTAACGCAGGATCCTATGGCTACACCTTC.

This clonotype was seen only a few times. This rearrangement joins TRBV7-2 to TRBJ1-1, with unresolved D. Germline V CDR1 and CDR2: SGHTA, FQGNSA. The V end was cut by 5 bases, the J end by 6 bases, with 16 bases between. The CDR3 is 14 amino acids. CDR3 loop: CASSPEGRDAEAFF. CDR3 sequence (DNA): TGTGCCAGCAGCCCAGAGGGCAGAGACGCTGAAGCTTTCTTT. Full variable domain (missing parts from reference TRBV7-2 and TRBJ1-1): GAGVSQSPSNKVTEKGKDVELRCDPISGHTALYWYRQSLGQGLEFLIYFQGNSAPDKSGLPSDRFSAERTGGSVSTLTIQRTQQEDSAVYLCASSPEGRDAEAFFGQGTRLTVV.

This clonotype was counted many times. The V and J genes are TRBV2 and TRBJ1-1; D unclear. CDR3 length: 14 residues. CDR1 SNHLY and CDR2 FYNNEI come from the germline V gene. Trimming removed 2 bases from V and 4 bases from J, with 11 bases in between. Here the CDR3 reads CASSERQPLTEAFF. In DNA, the CDR3 is TGTGCCAGCAGTGAAAGGCAGCCCCTCACTGAAGCTTTCTTT.

In its sample, this clonotype was seen many times. The CDR3 coding sequence is TGTGCCAGCAGTTTATATGGGGGAACCGAAGCTTTCTTT. Encoded protein: CASSLYGGTEAFF. The chain recombines TRBV12-3 or TRBV12-4 with TRBJ1-1, with a weak D call TRBD1 (5 bases). V dropped 2 bases and J dropped 8 bases, with 12 bases sitting between them. The CDR3 has 13 amino acids.

This chain connects TRBV13 to TRBJ2-1; 9 nucleotides match TRBD1. Germline V gives CDR1 PRHDT, CDR2 FYEKMQ (reference sequence). The ends lost 5 bases at V and 8 bases at J; junction bases unmatched: 10. CDR3 length equals 15 residues. CDR3 DNA sequence: TGTGCCAGCAGCCCGCGGACAGGGGAAGAAGATGAGCAGTTCTTC. Translated: CASSPRTGEEDEQFF.

This clonotype was picked up a small number of times. V and J are TRBV28 and TRBJ2-5; 8 bases are shared with TRBD2. With 6 bases clipped from V and 5 bases from J, the junction kept 11 bases outside the gene matches. The CDR3 runs to 15 residues. Germline V CDR1 and CDR2: MDHEN, SYDVKM. CDR3 loop: CASSPQRAGGETQYF. The DNA of the CDR3 is TGTGCCAGCAGCCCCCAAAGGGCGGGGGGTGAGACCCAGTACTTC.

In DNA, the CDR3 is TGCAGTGCTAGACCGCTGCCAGGGAGAATCGAAAAACTGTTTTTT. Protein sequence: CSARPLPGRIEKLFF. The gene calls are TRBV20-1 and TRBJ1-4; maybe TRBD1 (5 bases). This CDR3 region has 15 residues. Germline-derived CDR1 and CDR2 are DFQATT and SNEGSKA (reference sequence). Trimming took off 2 bases at V and 8 bases at J, with 18 bases between the two ends.

There are many counts of this clonotype. A junction boundary mismatches the germline segment, possibly from a read error. The rearrangement joins TRBV5-4 to TRBJ1-1; TRBD1 aligns across 8 bases. Germline V lookup: CDR1 SGHNT, CDR2 YYREEE (reference sequence). There are 15 residues in the CDR3. The CDR3 region is CASSLDRARGTEAFF. As DNA, the CDR3 is TGTGCCAGCAGTTTGGACAGGGCCAGGGGTACTGAAGCTTTCTTT.

The chain combines TRBV6-5 with TRBJ2-2; perhaps D is TRBD1 or TRBD2 (5 bases each). V gave up 5 bases and J gave up 7 bases, with 17 bases separating them. This CDR3 is built from 15 residues. Germline assignment: CDR1 MNHEY and CDR2 SVGAGI. The chain's CDR3 is CASSPRDRRSGELFF. CDR3 nucleotide sequence: TGTGCCAGCAGTCCTCGGGACCGTCGAAGCGGGGAGCTGTTTTTT.